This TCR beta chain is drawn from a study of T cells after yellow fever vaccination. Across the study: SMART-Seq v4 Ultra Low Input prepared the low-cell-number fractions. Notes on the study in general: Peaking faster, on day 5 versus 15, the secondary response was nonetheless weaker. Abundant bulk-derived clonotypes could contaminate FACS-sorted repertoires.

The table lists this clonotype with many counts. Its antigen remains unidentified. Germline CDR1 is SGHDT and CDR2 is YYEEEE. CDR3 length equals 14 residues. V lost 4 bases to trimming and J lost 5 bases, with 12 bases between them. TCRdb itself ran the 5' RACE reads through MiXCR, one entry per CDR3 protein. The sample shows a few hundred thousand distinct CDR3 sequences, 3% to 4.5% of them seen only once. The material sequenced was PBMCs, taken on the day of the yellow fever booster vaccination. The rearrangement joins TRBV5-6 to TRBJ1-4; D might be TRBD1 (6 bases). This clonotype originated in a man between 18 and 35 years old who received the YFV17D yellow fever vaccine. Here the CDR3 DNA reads TGTGCCAGCAGCCAGATCGACAGGAATGAAAAACTGTTTTTT. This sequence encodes CASSQIDRNEKLFF.